The entry below describes one T cell receptor (beta chain). The antigen is unknown. This sample stems from a study of shared clonotypes between healthy human individuals. All the donors were Caucasian adults who lived in Nashville, Tennessee. Notes on the study in general: Rarefaction gave evidence that sorted-subset sequencing remained incomplete despite large depth.

V was cut by 4 bases and J by 1 base, with 14 bases left in between. The germline gives CDR1 MGHRA, CDR2 YSYEKL. The CDR3 has 16 residues. TCRdb keeps only in-frame clones here, not all; method: immunoSEQ multiplex PCR. Found here are about 1,500,000 clones, roughly 97% of them singletons; the top ten hold 1% to 1.5%. The receptor was derived from a man aged 25-40 years in good health. The specimen was naive CD4+ T cells sorted from blood. Regarding subset: CD45RA+ positively selected. The rearrangement uses TRBV4-1 and TRBJ2-1; D is tentatively TRBD1 or TRBD2 (7 bases each). CDR3: CASSPGGRASYNEQFF. CDR3 nucleotide sequence: TGCGCCAGCAGCCCAGGGGGGAGGGCGTCCTACAATGAGCAGTTCTTC.